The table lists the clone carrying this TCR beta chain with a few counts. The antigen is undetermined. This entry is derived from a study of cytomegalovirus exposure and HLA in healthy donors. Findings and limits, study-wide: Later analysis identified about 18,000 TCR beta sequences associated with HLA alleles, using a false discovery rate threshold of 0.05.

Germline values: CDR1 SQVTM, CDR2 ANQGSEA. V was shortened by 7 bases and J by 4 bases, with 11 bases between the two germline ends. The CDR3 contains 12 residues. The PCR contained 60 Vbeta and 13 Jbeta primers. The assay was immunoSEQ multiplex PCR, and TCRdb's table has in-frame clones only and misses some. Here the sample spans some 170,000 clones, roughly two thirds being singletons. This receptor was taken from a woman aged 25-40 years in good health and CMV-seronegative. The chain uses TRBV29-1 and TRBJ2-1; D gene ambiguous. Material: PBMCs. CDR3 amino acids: CSARREYNEQFF. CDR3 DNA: TGCAGCGCGAGGCGAGAGTACAATGAGCAGTTCTTC.